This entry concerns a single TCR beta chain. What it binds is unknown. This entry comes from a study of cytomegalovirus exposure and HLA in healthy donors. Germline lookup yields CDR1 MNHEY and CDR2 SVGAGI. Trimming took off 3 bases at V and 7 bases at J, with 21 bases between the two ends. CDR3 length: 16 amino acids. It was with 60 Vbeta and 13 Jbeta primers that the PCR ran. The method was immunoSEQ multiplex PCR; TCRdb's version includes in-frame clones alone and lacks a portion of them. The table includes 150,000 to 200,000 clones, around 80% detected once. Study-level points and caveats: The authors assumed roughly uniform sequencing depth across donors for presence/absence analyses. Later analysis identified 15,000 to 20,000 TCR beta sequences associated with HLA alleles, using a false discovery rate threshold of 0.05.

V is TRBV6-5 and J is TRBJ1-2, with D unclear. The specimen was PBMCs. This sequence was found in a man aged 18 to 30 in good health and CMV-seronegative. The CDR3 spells CASSYSRLTATSGYTF. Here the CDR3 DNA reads TGTGCCAGCAGTTATAGTCGTCTTACAGCGACTAGTGGCTACACCTTC.